Listed below are T cell receptor beta chains from one sample, sequenced in a study of control samples from healthy donors and cancer patients. The repertoire was sequenced with immunoSEQ multiplex PCR; TCRdb's copy has only in-frame clones and lacks some. The repertoire includes some 70,000 clones, about four fifths of them detected once, and 2.9% sits in the top ten. Sequencing used PBMCs. The receptors shown here come from a woman between 45 and 60 years old with lung cancer. Each CDR3 is given with its conserved first and last residue. The D gene is left open where the match is weak. Clone size is not always given. Where it is, it says once, few, many or a class for expanded clones.

clone size	V gene	D gene	J gene	CDR3 protein	CDR3 DNA
-	TRBV19	-	TRBJ2-1	CASSMTGSSYNEQFF	TGTGCCAGTAGTATGACAGGAAGCTCCTACAATGAGCAGTTCTTC
-	TRBV11-3	-	TRBJ2-2	CASSRKPTNTGELFF	TGTGCCAGCAGCCGAAAACCGACTAACACCGGGGAGCTGTTTTTT
-	TRBV6-5	TRBD1	TRBJ2-2	CASSQGQLRTGELFF	TGTGCCAGCAGCCAGGGACAGCTTCGCACCGGGGAGCTGTTTTTT
-	TRBV21-1	-	TRBJ1-1	CASSKARFGAFF	TGTGCCAGCAGCAAAGCGCGTTTTGGAGCTTTCTTT
-	TRBV18	TRBD1	TRBJ2-3	CASSPVQGVIDTQYF	TGTGCCAGCTCACCTGTGCAGGGGGTGATAGATACGCAGTATTTT
-	TRBV5-5	-	TRBJ1-1	CASSLSVFNTEAFF	TGTGCCAGCAGCTTGTCTGTATTTAACACTGAAGCTTTCTTT
-	TRBV19	-	TRBJ1-1	CASSTAGHGVKNTEAFF	TGTGCCAGTAGTACCGCAGGGCATGGAGTTAAGAACACTGAAGCTTTCTTT
-	TRBV18	-	TRBJ1-1	CASSPEQGYVTEAFF	TGTGCCAGCTCACCGGAACAGGGTTATGTCACTGAAGCTTTCTTT
-	TRBV27	-	TRBJ1-2	CASSSRDTSNYYGYTF	TGTGCCAGCAGTTCACGGGACACCTCAAACTACTATGGCTACACCTTC
-	TRBV20-1	-	TRBJ2-2	CSASVSTNTGELFF	TGCAGTGCTAGTGTCAGTACGAACACCGGGGAGCTGTTTTTT
few	TRBV7-2	-	TRBJ2-3	CASSLEGDTQYF	TGTGCCAGCAGCTTAGAGGGAGATACGCAGTATTTT
once	TRBV29-1	-	TRBJ2-1	CSVAIDRTITNEQFF	TGCAGCGTAGCCATCGACAGGACGATCACGAATGAGCAGTTCTTC
-	TRBV10-3	-	TRBJ2-2	CANSFGSNTGELFF	TGTGCCAACTCGTTCGGGTCGAACACCGGGGAGCTGTTTTTT
-	TRBV2	-	TRBJ1-6	CASKRAGDSPLHF	TGTGCCAGCAAGCGGGCTGGGGATTCACCCCTCCACTTT
once	TRBV7-3	TRBD1	TRBJ1-1	CASSRGTDTEAFF	TGTGCCAGCAGCCGAGGGACAGACACTGAAGCTTTCTTT